The 11 T cell receptor beta chains given below trace back to one sample, sequenced in a study of T cells in Graves' hyperthyroidism and ophthalmopathy. TCR beta CDR3 region amplification was performed from RNA transcripts. The TCR CDR3 first-round RT-PCR relied on the HTBI primer set. One entry per CDR3 protein, called by TCRdb with MiXCR from the multiplex PCR reads. This table holds approximately 400,000 distinct CDR3 sequences, 20% to 25% found once. Sequences were obtained from blood. Receptors originate from a man aged 50-59 years with Graves' hyperthyroidism.

At least ten counts were recorded for this clonotype. The rearrangement joins TRBV28 to TRBJ1-1, with D possibly being TRBD1 (5 bases). Germline CDR1 MDHEN, CDR2 SYDVKM. Trimming left V 5 bases short and J 3 bases short, with 10 bases between. This CDR3 region has 13 residues. CDR3 in amino acids: CASSGGGDTEAFF. In DNA form, the CDR3 reads TGTGCCAGCAGTGGTGGGGGGGACACTGAAGCTTTCTTT.

This clonotype was recorded many times. This sequence joins TRBV6-5 and TRBJ2-7; D is unclear. The CDR3 has 13 residues. CDR1 is MNHEY, CDR2 SVGAGI, per germline. Trimming pared 2 bases from V and 3 bases from J, leaving 8 bases between. The chain's CDR3 is CASSYGLDYEQYF. In DNA form, the CDR3 reads TGTGCCAGCAGTTACGGTCTCGACTACGAGCAGTACTTC.

The table lists this clonotype with a few counts. The chain employs TRBV10-2 and TRBJ2-5; D call uncertain. There are 13 residues in the CDR3. V gave up 4 bases and J gave up 1 base, with 7 bases separating them. Germline assignment: CDR1 WSHSY and CDR2 SAAADI. The CDR3 region is CASSVPTQETQYF. DNA for the CDR3: TGCGCCAGCAGTGTCCCCACCCAAGAGACCCAGTACTTC.

In DNA, the CDR3 is TGTGCCAGCAGCTTTGGCGGGACTACCTACAATGAGCAGTTCTTC. Protein product: CASSFGGTTYNEQFF. The genes are TRBV7-9 and TRBJ2-1, with 7 bases identical to TRBD2. Germline CDR1 reads SEHNR; CDR2 reads FQNEAQ (reference sequence). This CDR3 comprises 15 residues. Losses at the gene ends were 3 bases for V and 2 bases for J; bases not matched to a gene: 4.

The chain carries TRBV10-2 and TRBJ2-5, with TRBD2 matching over 9 bases. Germline CDR1 is WSHSY and CDR2 is SAAADI. The CDR3 has 17 residues. V trimming: 3 bases; J trimming: 3 bases; junction bases outside the gene matches: 11. Here the CDR3 DNA reads TGCGCCAGCAGTGACCACCTGACTAGCGGAAAAAAAGAGACCCAGTACTTC. Its protein is CASSDHLTSGKKETQYF.

V is TRBV30 and J is TRBJ2-5, with D possibly matching TRBD2 (6 bases). The CDR3 sequence is 13 residues long. The germline V and J ends were trimmed by 1 base and 7 bases, with 13 bases remaining between them. CDR1 is GTSNPN and CDR2 is SVGIG in the germline V gene (reference sequence). The CDR3 reads CAWSGDSKGTQYF. The CDR3 DNA reads as TGTGCCTGGAGTGGGGACTCCAAAGGGACCCAGTACTTC.

This clonotype was detected many times. This chain connects TRBV30 to TRBJ2-7, with 8 bases fitting TRBD1. This CDR3 is 15 amino acids long. After removal of 1 base from V and 3 bases from J, the junction contained 8 bases not matched to a gene. Germline V gives CDR1 GTSNPN, CDR2 SVGIG (reference sequence). The CDR3 DNA reads TGTGCCTGGAGTGCCAACATAGGACAGGGCTACGAGCAGTACTTC. It translates to CAWSANIGQGYEQYF.

This clonotype was seen a handful of times. V is TRBV20-1 and J is TRBJ2-5; maybe TRBD2 (6 bases). The V and J ends lost 1 base and 5 bases respectively, with 11 bases between them. Per germline, CDR1 DFQATT and CDR2 SNEGSKA (reference sequence). This CDR3 has 13 amino acids. The CDR3: CSARVTGAETQYF. CDR3 coding DNA: TGCAGTGCTAGAGTGACGGGAGCGGAGACCCAGTACTTC.

This clonotype was counted many times. This rearrangement joins TRBV20-1 to TRBJ2-5; D possibly corresponds to TRBD2 (7 bases). Trimming left V 4 bases short and J 7 bases short, with 19 bases between. The CDR3 is 14 residues long. CDR1 and CDR2 from the germline V gene are DFQATT and SNEGSKA (reference sequence). The CDR3, as DNA: TGCAGTGCTAACATGGGGGCATCGGGGGGGACCCAGTACTTC. Protein product: CSANMGASGGTQYF.

The chain employs TRBV6-1 and TRBJ2-2; D not resolved. Trimming removed 1 base from V and 0 bases from J, with 6 bases in between. The germline V gene has CDR1 MNHNS and CDR2 SASEGT. The CDR3 covers 15 residues. The CDR3, as DNA: TGTGCCAGCAGTGAAGAGGTTACGAACACCGGGGAGCTGTTTTTT. Amino acids: CASSEEVTNTGELFF.

This clonotype has just a few counts. The rearrangement uses TRBV12-3 or TRBV12-4 and TRBJ1-3; no clear D gene. CDR3 length: 14 residues. V shed 1 base and J shed 0 bases, with 4 bases lying between them. DNA for the CDR3: TGTGCCAGCAGTTTAGGAAGCTCTGGAAACACCATATATTTT. It encodes CASSLGSSGNTIYF.